Sequencing of this T cell receptor (beta chain) was carried out in a study of blood T cell repertoires in COVID-19. On the study more broadly: Both acute and convalescent COVID-19 samples were obtained from the United States, Italy and Spain. T cells, B-cell-depleted T cells, or PBMCs supplied cDNA or gDNA.

In Seattle, patients joined the study during active infection and were tracked longitudinally. The CDR3 is made up of 17 amino acids. Germline V lookup: CDR1 SGHNT, CDR2 YENEEA. The V gene end was trimmed by 1 base and the J gene end by 7 bases; junction bases not matched to a gene: 7. Per the authors' pipeline: Estimates of nucleated cell counts were drawn from the amplification of reference gene primers. The data were produced by immunoSEQ multiplex PCR, yet TCRdb's version contains in-frame clones alone and is incomplete. The V and J calls and clone size were taken over from that table, and D and trimming were inferred from the DNA. The repertoire consists of 110,000 or so clones, with approximately 85% occurring once and the leading ten covering about 6.1%.

The origin of this receptor is a woman aged 55-70 years with COVID-19, enrolled during active disease. Sample: peripheral blood. The chain couples TRBV11-3 to TRBJ2-1; 13 bases map to TRBD2. The CDR3 DNA follows: TGTGCCAGCAGCTTAGCCCCGGGACTAGCGGGGACTAATGAGCAGTTCTTC. Residues: CASSLAPGLAGTNEQFF. The full variable domain, its missing parts supplied by reference TRBV11-3 and TRBJ2-1, is EAGVVQSPRYKIIEKKQPVAFWCNPISGHNTLYWYLQNLGQGPELLIRYENEEAVDDSQLPKDRFSAERLKGVDSTLKIQPAELGDSAVYLCASSLAPGLAGTNEQFFGPGTRLTVL.